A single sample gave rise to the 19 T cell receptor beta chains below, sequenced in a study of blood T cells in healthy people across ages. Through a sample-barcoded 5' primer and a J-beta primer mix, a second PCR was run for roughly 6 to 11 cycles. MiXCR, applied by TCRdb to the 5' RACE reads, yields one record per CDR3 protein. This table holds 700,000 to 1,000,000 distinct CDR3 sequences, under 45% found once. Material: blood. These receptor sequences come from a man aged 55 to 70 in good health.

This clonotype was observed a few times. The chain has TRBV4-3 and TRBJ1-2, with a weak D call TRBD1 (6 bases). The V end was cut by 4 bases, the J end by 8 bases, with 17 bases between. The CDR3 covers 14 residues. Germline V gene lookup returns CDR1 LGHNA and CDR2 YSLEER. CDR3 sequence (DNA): TGCGCCAGCAGCCCTGAGATAGGGGGTAGCGGCTACACCTTC. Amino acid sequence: CASSPEIGGSGYTF.

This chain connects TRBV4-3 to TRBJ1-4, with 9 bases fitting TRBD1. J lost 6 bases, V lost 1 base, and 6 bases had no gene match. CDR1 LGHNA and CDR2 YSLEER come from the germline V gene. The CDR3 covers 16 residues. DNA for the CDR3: TGCGCCAGCAGCCAAGGACAGGGGGATGGTTATGAAAAACTGTTTTTT. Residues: CASSQGQGDGYEKLFF.

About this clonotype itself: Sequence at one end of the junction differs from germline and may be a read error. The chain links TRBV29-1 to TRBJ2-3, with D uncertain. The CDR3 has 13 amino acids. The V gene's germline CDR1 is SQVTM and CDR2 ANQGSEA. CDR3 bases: TGCAGCGTTGAAGGAAGTAGCACAGATTCGCAGTATTTT. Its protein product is CSVEGSSTDSQYF.

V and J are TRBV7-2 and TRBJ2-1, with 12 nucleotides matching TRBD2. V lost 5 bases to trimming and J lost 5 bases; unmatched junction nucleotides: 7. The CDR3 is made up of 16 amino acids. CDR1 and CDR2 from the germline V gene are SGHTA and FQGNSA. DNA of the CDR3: TGTGCCAGCAGCCTGCAACCTAGCGGGGGGGACAATGAGCAGTTCTTC. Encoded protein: CASSLQPSGGDNEQFF.

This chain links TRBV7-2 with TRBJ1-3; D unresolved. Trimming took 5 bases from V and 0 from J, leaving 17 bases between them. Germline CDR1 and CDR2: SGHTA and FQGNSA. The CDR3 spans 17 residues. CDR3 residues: CASSPPGPKTSGNTIYF. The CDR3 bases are TGTGCCAGCAGCCCCCCGGGTCCCAAGACCTCTGGAAACACCATATATTTT.

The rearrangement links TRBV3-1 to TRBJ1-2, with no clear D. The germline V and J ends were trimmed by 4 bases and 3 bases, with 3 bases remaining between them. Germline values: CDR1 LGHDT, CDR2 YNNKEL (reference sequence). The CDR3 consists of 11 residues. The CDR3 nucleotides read TGTGCCAGCAGCCGTGACTATGGCTACACCTTC. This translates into CASSRDYGYTF. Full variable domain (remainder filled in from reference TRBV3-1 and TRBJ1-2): DTAVSQTPKYLVTQMGNDKSIKCEQNLGHDTMYWYKQDSKKFLKIMFSYNNKELIINETVPNRFSPKSPDKAHLNLHINSLELGDSAVYFCASSRDYGYTFGSGTRLTVV.

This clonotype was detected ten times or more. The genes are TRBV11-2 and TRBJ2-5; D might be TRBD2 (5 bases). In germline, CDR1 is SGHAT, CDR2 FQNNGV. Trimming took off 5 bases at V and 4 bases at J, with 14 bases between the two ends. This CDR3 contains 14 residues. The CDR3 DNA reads TGTGCCAGCAGCCCAGCTTCGGGGAGAGAGACCCAGTACTTC. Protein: CASSPASGRETQYF. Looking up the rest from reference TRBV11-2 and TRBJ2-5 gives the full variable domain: EAGVAQSPRYKIIEKRQSVAFWCNPISGHATLYWYQQILGQGPKLLIQFQNNGVVDDSQLPKDRFSAERLKGVDSTLKIQPAKLEDSAVYLCASSPASGRETQYFGPGTRLLVL.

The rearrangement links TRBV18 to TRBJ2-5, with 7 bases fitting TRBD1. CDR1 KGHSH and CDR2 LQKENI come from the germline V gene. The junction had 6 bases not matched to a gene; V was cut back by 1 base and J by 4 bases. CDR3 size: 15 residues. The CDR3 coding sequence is TGTGCCAGCTCACCACTGACAGGGATTCGAGAGACCCAGTACTTC. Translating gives CASSPLTGIRETQYF.

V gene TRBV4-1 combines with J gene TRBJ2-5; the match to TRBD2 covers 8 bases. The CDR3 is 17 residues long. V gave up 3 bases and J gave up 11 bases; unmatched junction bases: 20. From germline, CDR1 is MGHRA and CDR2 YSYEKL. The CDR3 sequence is CASSHSPRRGVWNEQYF. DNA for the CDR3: TGCGCCAGCAGCCATTCCCCCCGGCGGGGGGTGTGGAATGAGCAGTACTTC.

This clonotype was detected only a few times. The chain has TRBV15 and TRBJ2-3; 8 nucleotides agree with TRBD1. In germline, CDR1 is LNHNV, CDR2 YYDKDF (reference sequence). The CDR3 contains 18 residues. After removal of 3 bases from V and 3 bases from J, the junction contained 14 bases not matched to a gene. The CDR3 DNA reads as TGTGCCACCAGCAGTGGGACAAGGGGAGGACAGGGAACAGATACGCAGTATTTT. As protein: CATSSGTRGGQGTDTQYF.

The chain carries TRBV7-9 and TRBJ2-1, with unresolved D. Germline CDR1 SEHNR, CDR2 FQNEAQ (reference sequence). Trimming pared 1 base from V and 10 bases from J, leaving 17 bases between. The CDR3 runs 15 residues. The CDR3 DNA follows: TGTGCCAGCAGCTTAGGCCCAGGCAAGACGGACGAGCAGTTCTTC. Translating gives CASSLGPGKTDEQFF.

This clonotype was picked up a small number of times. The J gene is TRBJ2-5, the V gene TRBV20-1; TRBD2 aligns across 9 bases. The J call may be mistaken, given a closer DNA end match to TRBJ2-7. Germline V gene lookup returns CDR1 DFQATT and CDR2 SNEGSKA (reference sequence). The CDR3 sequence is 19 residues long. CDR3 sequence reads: CSANPPQGVLSGGYGEQYF. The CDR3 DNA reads TGCAGTGCGAACCCCCCACAGGGAGTGTTGAGCGGGGGGTATGGCGAGCAGTACTTC.

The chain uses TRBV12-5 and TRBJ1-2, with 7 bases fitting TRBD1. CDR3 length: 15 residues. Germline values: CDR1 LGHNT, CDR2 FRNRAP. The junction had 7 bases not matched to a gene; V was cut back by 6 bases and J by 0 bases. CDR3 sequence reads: CASGGVGTANYGYTF. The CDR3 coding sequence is TGTGCTAGTGGGGGAGTCGGGACAGCTAACTATGGCTACACCTTC.

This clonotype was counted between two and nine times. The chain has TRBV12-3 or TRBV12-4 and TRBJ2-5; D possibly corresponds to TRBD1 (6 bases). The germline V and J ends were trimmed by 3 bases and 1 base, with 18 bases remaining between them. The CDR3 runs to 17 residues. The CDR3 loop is CASSFGQNTITQETQYF. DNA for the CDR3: TGTGCCAGCAGTTTCGGACAGAACACTATAACCCAAGAGACCCAGTACTTC.

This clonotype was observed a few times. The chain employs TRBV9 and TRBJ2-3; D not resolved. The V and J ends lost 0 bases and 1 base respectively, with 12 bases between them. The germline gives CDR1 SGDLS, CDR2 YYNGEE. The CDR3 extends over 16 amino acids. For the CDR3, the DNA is TGTGCCAGCAGCGTAGTAGTGGGCGGACGCACAGATACGCAGTATTTT. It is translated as CASSVVVGGRTDTQYF.

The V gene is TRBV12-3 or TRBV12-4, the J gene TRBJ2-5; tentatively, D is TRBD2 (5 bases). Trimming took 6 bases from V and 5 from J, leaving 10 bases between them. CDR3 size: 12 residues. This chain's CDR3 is CASRGAAETQYF. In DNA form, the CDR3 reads TGTGCCAGCAGGGGAGCAGCCGAGACCCAGTACTTC.

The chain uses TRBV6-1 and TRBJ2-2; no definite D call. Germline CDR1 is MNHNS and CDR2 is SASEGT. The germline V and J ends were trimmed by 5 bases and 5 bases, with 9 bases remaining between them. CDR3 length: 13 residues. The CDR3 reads CASSTHGTGELFF. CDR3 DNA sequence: TGTGCCAGCAGTACACACGGAACCGGGGAGCTGTTTTTT.

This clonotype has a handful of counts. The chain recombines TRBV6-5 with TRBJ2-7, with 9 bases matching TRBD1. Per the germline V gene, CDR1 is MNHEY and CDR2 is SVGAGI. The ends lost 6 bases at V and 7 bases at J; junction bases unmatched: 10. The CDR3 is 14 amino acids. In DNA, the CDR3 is TGTGCCAGCAGAGTCTCTGGGACAGGGTGGGAGCAGTACTTC. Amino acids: CASRVSGTGWEQYF.

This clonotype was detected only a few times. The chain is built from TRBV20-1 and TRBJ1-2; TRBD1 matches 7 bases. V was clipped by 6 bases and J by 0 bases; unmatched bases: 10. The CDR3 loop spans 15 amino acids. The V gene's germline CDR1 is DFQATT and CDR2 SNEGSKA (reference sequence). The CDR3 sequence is CSAPWTGKANYGYTF. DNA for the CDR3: TGCAGTGCCCCCTGGACAGGCAAAGCTAACTATGGCTACACCTTC.